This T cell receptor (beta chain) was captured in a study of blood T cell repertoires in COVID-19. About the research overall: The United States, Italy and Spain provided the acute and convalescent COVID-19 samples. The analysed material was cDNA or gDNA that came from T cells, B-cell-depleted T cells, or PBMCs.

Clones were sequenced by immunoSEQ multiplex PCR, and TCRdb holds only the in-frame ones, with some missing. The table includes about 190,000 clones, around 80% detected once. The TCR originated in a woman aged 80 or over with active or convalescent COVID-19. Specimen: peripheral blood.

This chain's CDR3 is CASSYVGQGANEQYF. CDR3 nucleotide sequence: TGTGCCAGCAGTTACGTGGGACAGGGGGCCAACGAGCAGTACTTC. The chain employs TRBV6-6 and TRBJ2-7, with 12 bases aligning to TRBD1. There are 15 residues in the CDR3. Germline values: CDR1 MNHNY, CDR2 SVGAGI (reference sequence). V lost 2 bases to trimming and J lost 5 bases; unmatched junction nucleotides: 4.